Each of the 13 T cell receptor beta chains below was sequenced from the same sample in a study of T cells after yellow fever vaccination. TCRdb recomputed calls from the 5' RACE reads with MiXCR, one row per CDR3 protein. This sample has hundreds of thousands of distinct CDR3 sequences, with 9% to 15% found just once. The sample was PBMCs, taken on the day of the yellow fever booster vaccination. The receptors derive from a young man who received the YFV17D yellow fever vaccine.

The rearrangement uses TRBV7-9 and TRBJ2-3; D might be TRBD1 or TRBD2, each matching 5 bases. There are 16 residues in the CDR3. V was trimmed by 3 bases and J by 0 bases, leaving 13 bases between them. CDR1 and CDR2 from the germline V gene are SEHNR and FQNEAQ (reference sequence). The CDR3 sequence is CASSFFGTWSTDTQYF. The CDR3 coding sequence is TGTGCCAGCAGCTTTTTTGGGACCTGGAGCACAGATACGCAGTATTTT.

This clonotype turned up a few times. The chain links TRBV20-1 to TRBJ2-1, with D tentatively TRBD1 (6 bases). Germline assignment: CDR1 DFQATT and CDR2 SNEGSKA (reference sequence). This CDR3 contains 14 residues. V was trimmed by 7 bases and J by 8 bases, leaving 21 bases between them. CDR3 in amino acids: CSVEQGWRTDEQFF. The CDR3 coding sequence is TGCAGTGTTGAGCAGGGGTGGCGGACGGATGAGCAGTTCTTC.

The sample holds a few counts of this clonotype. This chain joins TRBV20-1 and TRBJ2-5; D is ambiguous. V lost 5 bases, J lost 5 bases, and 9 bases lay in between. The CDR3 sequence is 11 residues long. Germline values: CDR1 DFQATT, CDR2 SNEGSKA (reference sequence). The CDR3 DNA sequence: TGCAGTGCTCCGCAGACGGAGACCCAGTACTTC. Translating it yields CSAPQTETQYF.

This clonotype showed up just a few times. The CDR3 DNA is TGTGCCATCAGTTGGACAGGGGGCAACACAGATACGCAGTATTTT. Translation gives CAISWTGGNTDTQYF. V is TRBV10-3 and J is TRBJ2-3; 11 nucleotides match TRBD1. In germline, CDR1 is ENHRY, CDR2 SYGVKD. V lost 5 bases, J lost 2 bases, and 3 bases stayed unmatched. The CDR3 has 15 amino acids.

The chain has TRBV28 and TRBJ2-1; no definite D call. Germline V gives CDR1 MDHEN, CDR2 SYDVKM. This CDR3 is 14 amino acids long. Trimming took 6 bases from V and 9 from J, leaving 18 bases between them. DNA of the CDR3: TGTGCCAGCAGCCCCCCGGAGAGACACAGTGAGCAGTTCTTC. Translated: CASSPPERHSEQFF.

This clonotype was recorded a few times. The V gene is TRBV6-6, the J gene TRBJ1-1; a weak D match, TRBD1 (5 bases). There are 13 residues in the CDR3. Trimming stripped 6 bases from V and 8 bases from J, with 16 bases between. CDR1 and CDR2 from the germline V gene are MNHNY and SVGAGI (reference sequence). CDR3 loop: CASSQIRGSEAFF. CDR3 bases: TGTGCCAGCAGCCAAATTAGGGGCTCGGAAGCTTTCTTT.

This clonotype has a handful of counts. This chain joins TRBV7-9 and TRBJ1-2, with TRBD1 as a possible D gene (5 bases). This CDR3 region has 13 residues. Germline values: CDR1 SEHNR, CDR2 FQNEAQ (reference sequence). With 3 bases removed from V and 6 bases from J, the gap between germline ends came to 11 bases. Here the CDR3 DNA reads TGTGCCAGCAGCTTCTGGGGGAGTGATGGCTACACCTTC. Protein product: CASSFWGSDGYTF.

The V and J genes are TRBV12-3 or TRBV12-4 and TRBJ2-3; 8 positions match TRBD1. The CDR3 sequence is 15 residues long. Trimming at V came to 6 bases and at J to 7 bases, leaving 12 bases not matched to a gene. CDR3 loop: CASSLQGESSHTQYF. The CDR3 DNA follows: TGTGCCAGCAGCCTACAGGGGGAGTCCTCCCATACGCAGTATTTT.

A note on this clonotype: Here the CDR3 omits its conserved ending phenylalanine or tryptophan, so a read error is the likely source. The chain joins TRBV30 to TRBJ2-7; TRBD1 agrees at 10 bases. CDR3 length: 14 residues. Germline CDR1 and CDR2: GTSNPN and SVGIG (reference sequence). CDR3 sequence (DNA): TGTGCCTGGGGTGTGGGGACAGGGGAGAACGAGCAGTACTCC. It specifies CAWGVGTGENEQYS.

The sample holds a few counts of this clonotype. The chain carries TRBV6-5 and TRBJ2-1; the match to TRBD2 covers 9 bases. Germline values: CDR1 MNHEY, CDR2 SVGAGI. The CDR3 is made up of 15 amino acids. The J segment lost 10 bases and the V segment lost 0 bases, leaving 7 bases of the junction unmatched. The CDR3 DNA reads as TGTGCCAGCAGTTACTCGTGGCTAGCGGGAAACGAGCAGTTCTTC. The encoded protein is CASSYSWLAGNEQFF.

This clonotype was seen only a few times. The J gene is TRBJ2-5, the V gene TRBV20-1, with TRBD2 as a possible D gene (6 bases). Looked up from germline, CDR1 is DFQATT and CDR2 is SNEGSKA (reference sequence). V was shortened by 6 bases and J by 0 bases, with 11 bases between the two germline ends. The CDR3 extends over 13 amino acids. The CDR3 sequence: CSAGTLYQETQYF. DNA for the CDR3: TGCAGTGCCGGGACTTTGTACCAAGAGACCCAGTACTTC.

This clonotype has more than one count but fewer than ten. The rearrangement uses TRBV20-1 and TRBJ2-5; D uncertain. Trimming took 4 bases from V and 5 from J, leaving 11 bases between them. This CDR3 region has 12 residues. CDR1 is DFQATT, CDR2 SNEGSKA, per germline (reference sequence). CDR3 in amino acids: CSATFDVETQYF. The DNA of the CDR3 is TGCAGTGCTACGTTCGACGTGGAGACCCAGTACTTC.

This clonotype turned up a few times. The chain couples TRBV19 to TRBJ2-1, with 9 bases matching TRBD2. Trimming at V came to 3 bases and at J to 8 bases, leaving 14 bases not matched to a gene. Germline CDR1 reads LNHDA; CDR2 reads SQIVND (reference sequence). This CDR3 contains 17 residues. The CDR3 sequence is CASSMPTGLAGMDEQFF. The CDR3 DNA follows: TGTGCCAGTAGTATGCCTACCGGGCTAGCGGGAATGGATGAGCAGTTCTTC.